This TCR beta chain was sequenced for a study of blood T cell repertoires in COVID-19. Whole-study context: Some COVID-19 samples were acute and others convalescent; all came from the United States, Italy and Spain. The analysed material was cDNA or gDNA that came from T cells, B-cell-depleted T cells, or PBMCs.

Using immunoSEQ multiplex PCR, the repertoire was profiled, and TCRdb retains in-frame clones only, with some absent. The sample has roughly 110,000 clones, 84% seen once. This clone was detected a few times. V lost 3 bases, J lost 1 base, and 5 bases stayed unmatched. Germline CDR1 and CDR2: LGHDT and YNNKEL (reference sequence). The CDR3 is 16 residues long. Sequenced: peripheral blood. This chain uses TRBV3-1 (or the pseudogene TRBV3-2) with TRBJ2-2; 7 nucleotides agree with TRBD1. The TCR comes from a woman in her thirties or forties with acute or convalescent COVID-19. Here the CDR3 DNA reads TGTGCCAGCAGCCAGCGTTACAGGGGGAACACCGGGGAGCTGTTTTTT. The encoded protein is CASSQRYRGNTGELFF.